The source of this T cell receptor beta chain is a study of PD-L1 blockade in urothelial cancer. This sample's time point: pretreatment peripheral blood. This CDR3 spans 14 amino acids. With V trimmed by 2 bases and J by 7 bases, 8 bases remained unmatched. Germline CDR1 reads SGHVS; CDR2 reads FQNEAQ. Data came from immunoSEQ multiplex PCR; TCRdb stores just in-frame clones and leaves some out. The sample records 49,000 or so clones, just over 85% being singletons. This specimen was PBMCs, taken around atezolizumab (anti-PD-L1) treatment. This receptor was obtained from a man aged 55-75 years with urothelial cancer. This chain uses TRBV7-8 with TRBJ2-7; 7 bases align to TRBD2. For the CDR3, the DNA is TGTGCCAGCAGCTTAACGGGAGGCCCCCGAGAGCAGTACTTC. It is translated as CASSLTGGPREQYF.